The clone carrying this TCR beta chain was recorded at least ten times. Described time point: persistent/refractory GD, antithyroid drugs over 5 years with positive TRAb. Making the TCR library involved RNA that had been extracted from PBMCs. Graves' disease diagnoses used American Thyroid Association guidelines. This sample is drawn from a study of regulatory T cells in long-lasting Graves disease. Study-level background: Over 5 years of antithyroid drugs plus positive TSH receptor antibodies defined persistent Graves' disease.

With 6 bases clipped from V and 4 bases from J, the junction kept 16 bases outside the gene matches. This CDR3 spans 17 amino acids. Germline V lookup: CDR1 MDHEN, CDR2 SYDVKM. Relying on iRepertoire HTBI primers and Arm-PCR of CDR3 regions, the team built TCR beta libraries. TCRdb called the multiplex PCR reads again in MiXCR, with one record for every CDR3 protein. The repertoire holds around 400,000 distinct CDR3 sequences, with around 23% as singletons. The receptor was isolated from a female donor with Graves disease. Source: peripheral blood mononuclear cells (PBMCs), taken when the disease was refractory, from a patient treated with antithyroid drugs. This chain uses TRBV28 with TRBJ2-5; TRBD2 aligns across 8 bases. The CDR3: CASSPWGSGRVGETQYF. As DNA, the CDR3 is TGTGCCAGCAGCCCCTGGGGGAGCGGGAGAGTCGGAGAGACCCAGTACTTC.